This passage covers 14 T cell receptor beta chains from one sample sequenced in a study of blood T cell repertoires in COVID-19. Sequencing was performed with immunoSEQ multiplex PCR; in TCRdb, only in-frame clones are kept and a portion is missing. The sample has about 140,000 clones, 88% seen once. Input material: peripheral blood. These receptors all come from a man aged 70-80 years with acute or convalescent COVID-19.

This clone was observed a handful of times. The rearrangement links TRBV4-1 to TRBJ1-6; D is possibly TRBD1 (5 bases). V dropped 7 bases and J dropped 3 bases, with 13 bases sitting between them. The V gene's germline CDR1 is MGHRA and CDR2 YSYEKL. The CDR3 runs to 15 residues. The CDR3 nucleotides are TGCGCCAGCAAGGTCTGGCAGGGCTATAATTCACCCCTCCACTTT. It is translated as CASKVWQGYNSPLHF.

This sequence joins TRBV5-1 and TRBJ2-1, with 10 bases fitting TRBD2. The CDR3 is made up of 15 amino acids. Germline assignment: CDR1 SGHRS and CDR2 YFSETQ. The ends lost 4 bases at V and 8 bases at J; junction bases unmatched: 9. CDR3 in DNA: TGCGCCAGCAGCCCTAGCGGGAGAATCGGCGATGAGCAGTTCTTC. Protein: CASSPSGRIGDEQFF.

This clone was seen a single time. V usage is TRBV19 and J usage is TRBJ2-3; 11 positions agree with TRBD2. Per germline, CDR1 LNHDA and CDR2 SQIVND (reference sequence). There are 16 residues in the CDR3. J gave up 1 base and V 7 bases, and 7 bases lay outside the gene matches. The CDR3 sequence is CASTETGLAGTDTQYF. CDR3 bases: TGTGCCAGTACCGAAACGGGACTAGCGGGCACAGATACGCAGTATTTT.

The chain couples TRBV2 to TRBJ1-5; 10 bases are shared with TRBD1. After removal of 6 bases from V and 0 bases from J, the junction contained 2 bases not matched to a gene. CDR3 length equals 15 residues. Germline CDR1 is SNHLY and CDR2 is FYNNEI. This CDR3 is CASRGQGTSNQPQHF. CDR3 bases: TGTGCCAGCAGGGGACAGGGGACTAGCAATCAGCCCCAGCATTTT.

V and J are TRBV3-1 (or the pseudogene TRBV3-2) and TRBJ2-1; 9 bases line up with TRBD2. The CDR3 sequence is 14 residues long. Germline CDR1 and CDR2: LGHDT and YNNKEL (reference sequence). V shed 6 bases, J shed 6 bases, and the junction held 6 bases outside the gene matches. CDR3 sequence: CASSFSGRSNEQFF. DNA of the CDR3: TGTGCCAGCAGTTTCAGCGGGAGGAGCAATGAGCAGTTCTTC.

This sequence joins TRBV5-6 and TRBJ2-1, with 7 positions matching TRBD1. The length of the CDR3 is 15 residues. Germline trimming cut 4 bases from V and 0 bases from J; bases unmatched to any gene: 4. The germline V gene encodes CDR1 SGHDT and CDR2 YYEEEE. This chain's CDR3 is CASSPDRSSYNEQFF. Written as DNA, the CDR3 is TGTGCCAGCAGCCCGGACAGGAGCTCCTACAATGAGCAGTTCTTC.

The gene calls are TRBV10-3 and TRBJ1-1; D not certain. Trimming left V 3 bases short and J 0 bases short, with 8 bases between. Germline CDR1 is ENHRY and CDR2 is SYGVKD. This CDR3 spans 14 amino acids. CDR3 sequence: CAISDQQMNTEAFF. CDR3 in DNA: TGTGCCATCAGTGACCAACAGATGAACACTGAAGCTTTCTTT.

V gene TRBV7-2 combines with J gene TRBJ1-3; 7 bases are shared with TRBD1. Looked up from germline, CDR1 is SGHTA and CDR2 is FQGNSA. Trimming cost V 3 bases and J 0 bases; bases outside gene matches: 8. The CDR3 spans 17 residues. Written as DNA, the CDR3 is TGTGCCAGCAGCTTCGTGAGAAGGACAGGCTCTGGAAACACCATATATTTT. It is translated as CASSFVRRTGSGNTIYF.

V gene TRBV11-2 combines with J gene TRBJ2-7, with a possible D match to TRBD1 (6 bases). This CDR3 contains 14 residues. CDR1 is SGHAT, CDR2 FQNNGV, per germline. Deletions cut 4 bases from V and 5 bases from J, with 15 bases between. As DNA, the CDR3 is TGTGCCAGCAGCTCCCGGGACACAAGGGACGAGCAGTACTTC. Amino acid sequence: CASSSRDTRDEQYF.

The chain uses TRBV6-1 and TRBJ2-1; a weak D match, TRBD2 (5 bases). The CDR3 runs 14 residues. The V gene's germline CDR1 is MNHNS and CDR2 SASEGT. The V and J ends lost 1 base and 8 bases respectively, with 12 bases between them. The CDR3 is CASSEGTVGHEQFF. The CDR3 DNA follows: TGTGCCAGCAGTGAAGGGACTGTGGGCCATGAGCAGTTCTTC.

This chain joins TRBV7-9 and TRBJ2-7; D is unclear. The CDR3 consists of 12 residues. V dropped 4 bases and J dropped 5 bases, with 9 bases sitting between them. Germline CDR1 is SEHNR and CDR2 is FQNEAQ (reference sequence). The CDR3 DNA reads TGTGCCAGCAGCTACCCAGTTGACGAGCAGTACTTC. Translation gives CASSYPVDEQYF.

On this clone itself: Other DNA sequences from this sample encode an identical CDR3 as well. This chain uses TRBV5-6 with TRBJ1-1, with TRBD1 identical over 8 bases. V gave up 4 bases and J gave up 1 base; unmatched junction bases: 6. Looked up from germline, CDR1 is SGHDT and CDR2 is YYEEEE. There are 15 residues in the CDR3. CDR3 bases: TGTGCCAGCAGCCGCAGTGGGACAGGGAACACTGAAGCTTTCTTT. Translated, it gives CASSRSGTGNTEAFF. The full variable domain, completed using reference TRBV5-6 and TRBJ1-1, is DAGVTQSPTHLIKTRGQQVTLRCSPKSGHDTVSWYQQALGQGPQFIFQYYEEEERQRGNFPDRFSGHQFPNYSSELNVNALLLGDSALYLCASSRSGTGNTEAFFGQGTRLTVV.

The CDR3 sequence: CATSDLSQNHSPLHF. The DNA of the CDR3 is TGTGCCACCAGTGATTTGTCACAGAATCATTCACCCCTCCACTTT. This rearrangement joins TRBV24-1 to TRBJ1-6; D not resolved. The CDR3 has 15 residues. V lost 0 bases and J 8 bases, leaving 10 bases between the germline ends. Germline values: CDR1 KGHDR, CDR2 SFDVKD.

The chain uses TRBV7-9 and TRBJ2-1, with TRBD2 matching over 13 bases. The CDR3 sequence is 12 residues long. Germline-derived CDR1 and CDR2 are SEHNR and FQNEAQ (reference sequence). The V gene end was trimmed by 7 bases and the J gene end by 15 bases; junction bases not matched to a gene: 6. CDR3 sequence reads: CASKGLAGVLFF. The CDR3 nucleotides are TGTGCCAGCAAAGGACTAGCGGGAGTACTGTTCTTC.